Presented here are 12 T cell receptor beta chains from one specimen sequenced in a study of naive and memory T cell subsets. Both TRBC1 and TRBC2 were covered by a beta constant-region primer of two equimolar oligonucleotides. Using its own MiXCR run on the UMI-ligation and nested PCR reads, TCRdb lists one record per CDR3 protein. The repertoire has 140,000 to 150,000 distinct CDR3 sequences, more than 15% of them found once; the top ten carry just over 0.14%. Sequencing input: naive CD4+ T cells from blood. The receptors shown here come from a human donor in good health.

The table lists this clonotype with a few counts. This chain links TRBV20-1 with TRBJ2-1, with no clear D. V was clipped by 5 bases and J by 6 bases, with 26 bases between them. Germline V gene lookup returns CDR1 DFQATT and CDR2 SNEGSKA (reference sequence). This CDR3 has 17 residues. The CDR3 region is CSAEKVSFSGIGNEQFF. The CDR3 DNA follows: TGCAGTGCTGAGAAAGTGTCATTTAGTGGGATTGGCAATGAGCAGTTCTTC.

The chain has TRBV10-3 and TRBJ1-1; D is possibly TRBD1 (6 bases). The germline V and J ends were trimmed by 7 bases and 0 bases, with 9 bases remaining between them. Germline V lookup: CDR1 ENHRY, CDR2 SYGVKD. The CDR3 totals 13 residues. CDR3 loop: CAINQGMNTEAFF. The CDR3 DNA follows: TGTGCCATCAACCAGGGGATGAACACTGAAGCTTTCTTT.

This clonotype was counted a few times. J is TRBJ2-1 and V is TRBV5-1; 14 bases map to TRBD2. V was pared by 0 bases and J by 10 bases, with 6 bases of the junction left unmatched. This CDR3 has 16 residues. Germline CDR1 and CDR2: SGHRS and YFSETQ. DNA of the CDR3: TGCGCCAGCAGCTTGGAGGGACTAGCGGGAGTCCGGGAGCAGTTCTTC. It is translated as CASSLEGLAGVREQFF.

The chain employs TRBV15 and TRBJ2-7; 11 bases are shared with TRBD1. This CDR3 comprises 16 residues. Trimming took 2 bases from V and 0 from J; bases not matched to a gene: 3. CDR1 LNHNV and CDR2 YYDKDF come from the germline V gene (reference sequence). The CDR3 bases are TGTGCCACCAGCAGAAGGACAGGGGGCCTCTCCTACGAGCAGTACTTC. Amino acids: CATSRRTGGLSYEQYF.

In its sample, this clonotype was seen a few times. The chain recombines TRBV18 with TRBJ1-1; D is possibly TRBD1 (6 bases). The CDR3 runs to 15 residues. Germline assignment: CDR1 KGHSH and CDR2 LQKENI. Trimming shortened V by 0 bases and J by 4 bases, and 12 bases separated the two germline ends. Written as DNA, the CDR3 is TGTGCCAGCTCACCACCACAGGGTTATCGCACTGAAGCTTTCTTT. The encoded protein is CASSPPQGYRTEAFF.

The V gene is TRBV7-9, the J gene TRBJ2-1; D is undetermined. Between the trimmed V and J ends, which lost 5 bases and 6 bases, there was a span of 20 bases. This CDR3 has 16 residues. Germline V CDR1 and CDR2: SEHNR, FQNEAQ (reference sequence). CDR3 nucleotides: TGTGCCAGCAGCCCCTGGCGGAACCCGGATCCCAATGAGCAGTTCTTC. This codes for CASSPWRNPDPNEQFF.

This clonotype has just a few counts. The chain has TRBV12-3 or TRBV12-4 and TRBJ1-4; no firm D call. This CDR3 comprises 15 residues. V was clipped by 2 bases and J by 0 bases, with 7 bases between them. This CDR3 reads CASSLRGSTNEKLFF. The CDR3 DNA reads as TGTGCCAGCAGTTTAAGAGGGTCAACTAATGAAAAACTGTTTTTT.

V gene TRBV20-1 combines with J gene TRBJ2-5, with 11 bases aligning to TRBD2. The junction had 9 bases not matched to a gene; V was cut back by 4 bases and J by 5 bases. CDR1 is DFQATT and CDR2 is SNEGSKA in the germline V gene (reference sequence). The CDR3 covers 15 residues. CDR3 nucleotide sequence: TGCAGTGCTACCAGTTTAGCGGGAGGGGGGGAGACCCAGTACTTC. Translated, it gives CSATSLAGGGETQYF.

This clonotype was counted between two and nine times. The gene calls are TRBV12-3 or TRBV12-4 and TRBJ2-1, with 9 nucleotides matching TRBD1. This CDR3 comprises 16 residues. Losses at the gene ends were 6 bases for V and 4 bases for J; bases not matched to a gene: 10. The CDR3 DNA reads TGTGCCAGCAGCAAAACACGCGACAGGGGGTACAATGAGCAGTTCTTC. This encodes CASSKTRDRGYNEQFF.

In its sample, this clonotype was seen a few times. The chain couples TRBV7-3 to TRBJ1-1; 7 bases align to TRBD1. Germline CDR1 is SGHTA and CDR2 is FQGTGA. V was pared by 5 bases and J by 2 bases, with 5 bases of the junction left unmatched. This CDR3 comprises 14 residues. In nucleotides, the CDR3 is TGTGCCAGCAGCCTGGGACAGATTAACACTGAAGCTTTCTTT. Amino acids: CASSLGQINTEAFF.

The chain joins TRBV20-1 to TRBJ1-2; 9 bases agree with TRBD1. The length of the CDR3 is 17 residues. Trimming at V came to 2 bases and at J to 1 base, leaving 11 bases not matched to a gene. The germline V gene has CDR1 DFQATT and CDR2 SNEGSKA (reference sequence). The CDR3 protein is CSARTTGGSSRNYGYTF. CDR3 nucleotides: TGCAGTGCTAGAACCACAGGGGGCTCCTCCCGTAACTATGGCTACACCTTC.

The rearrangement joins TRBV7-2 to TRBJ1-1, with TRBD1 matching 7 bases. The CDR3 is 15 residues long. V lost 2 bases to trimming and J lost 3 bases; unmatched junction nucleotides: 6. Germline CDR1 SGHTA, CDR2 FQGNSA. This chain's CDR3 is CASSLLQGWHTEAFF. For the CDR3, the DNA is TGTGCCAGCAGCTTATTACAGGGGTGGCACACTGAAGCTTTCTTT.